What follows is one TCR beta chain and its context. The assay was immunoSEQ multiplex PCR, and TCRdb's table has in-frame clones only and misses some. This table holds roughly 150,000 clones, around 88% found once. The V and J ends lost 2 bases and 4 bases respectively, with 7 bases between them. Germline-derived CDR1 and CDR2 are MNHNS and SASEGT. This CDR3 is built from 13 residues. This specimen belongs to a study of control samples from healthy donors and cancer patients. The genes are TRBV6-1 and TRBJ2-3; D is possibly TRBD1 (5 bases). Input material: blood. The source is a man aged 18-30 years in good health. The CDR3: CASSEQGPDTQYF. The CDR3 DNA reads TGTGCCAGCAGTGAACAGGGCCCAGATACGCAGTATTTT.